This TCR beta chain was found in a study of T cell repertoires in cytomegalovirus infection. One entry per CDR3 protein, called by TCRdb with MiXCR from the reads. The sample records 200,000 to 300,000 distinct CDR3 sequences, roughly 9.1% being singletons. This clonotype was counted many times. The sample was PBMCs. This sequence originates from a human donor in good health (CMV status not recorded). Some clones in this sample may be carry-over from other donors' samples.

CDR3 region: CASSNRQGWTEAFF. CDR3 nucleotide sequence: TGTGCCAGCAGCAACCGACAGGGTTGGACTGAAGCTTTCTTT. The chain has TRBV7-2 and TRBJ1-1; 7 nucleotides agree with TRBD1. The trim removed 5 bases at V and 5 bases at J, leaving 8 bases unmatched. Germline V gene lookup returns CDR1 SGHTA and CDR2 FQGNSA. The CDR3 runs to 14 residues.